What follows is one T cell receptor beta chain and its context. CDR1 is MDHEN and CDR2 is SYDVKM in the germline V gene. V was trimmed by 7 bases and J by 4 bases, leaving 8 bases between them. This CDR3 is built from 12 residues. The sample originates from a study of shared clonotypes between healthy human individuals. The assay used deep level. Each cell subset's genomic DNA was divided evenly among several immunoSEQ plates. Generated by immunoSEQ multiplex PCR, the TCRdb table keeps only in-frame clones and is missing some. The table records 2.3 million or so clones, 90% to 95% of them present only once.

This TCR was recovered from a man between 18 and 35 years old in good health. Some clones in this sample may be carry-over from other donors' samples. This chain links TRBV28 with TRBJ2-1, with D unresolved. The sample was naive CD4+ T cells from PBMCs. Noted subset: CD45RA+ positively selected. CDR3 sequence: CASTTDYNEQFF. The CDR3 DNA sequence: TGTGCCAGCACCACAGATTACAATGAGCAGTTCTTC. The variable domain in full, completed from reference TRBV28 and TRBJ2-1, reads DVKVTQSSRYLVKRTGEKVFLECVQDMDHENMFWYRQDPGLGLRLIYFSYDVKMKEKGDIPEGYSVSREKKERFSLILESASTNQTSMYLCASTTDYNEQFFGPGTRLTVL.